What follows describes a single T cell receptor beta chain. The sample belongs to a study of blood T cell repertoires in COVID-19. Study-level background: Both acute and convalescent COVID-19 samples were obtained from the United States, Italy and Spain. Nucleic acid was either cDNA or gDNA, and it came from T cells, B-cell-depleted T cells, or PBMCs.

As handled by the study authors: Estimates of nucleated cell counts were drawn from the amplification of reference gene primers. Generated by immunoSEQ multiplex PCR, the TCRdb table keeps only in-frame clones and is missing some. V, J and clone size derive from that table, while D and trimming were established from the DNA sequence. The table records about 78,000 clones, 86% of them present only once. The V and J ends lost 5 bases and 8 bases, in that order; junction bases with no gene match: 4. Germline V gene data show CDR1 as SEHNR and CDR2 as FQNEAQ (reference sequence). This CDR3 has 14 residues.

The clonotype comes from a man aged 45 to 65 with active or convalescent COVID-19. The sequenced material came from peripheral blood. The V call is TRBV7-9, the J call TRBJ1-4, with 11 positions matching TRBD1. CDR3 coding DNA: TGTGCCAGCAGCGCCGGGACAGGGGGGGAAAAACTGTTTTTT. Encoded protein: CASSAGTGGEKLFF.